This TCR beta chain was identified in a study of tumor and adjacent non-tumor tissue in lung cancer. About the research overall: Each sample yielded roughly 4 million productive TCRbeta reads on average.

Only a few counts were recorded for this clonotype. The junction shows a germline mismatch at one end, possibly a read error. This CDR3 region has 14 residues. Per germline, CDR1 SGHAT and CDR2 FQNNGV. This sample's RNA came from whole unsorted tissue. Donors were chemotherapy-naive, newly diagnosed lung cancer surgical patients in China, August–November 2014. Three rounds of nested PCR, following a modified ARM-PCR protocol, produced the TCRbeta library. TCRdb re-analysed the multiplex PCR reads in MiXCR, keeping a single row per CDR3 protein. The table lists tens of thousands of distinct CDR3 sequences, about two thirds of them singletons, with about 9.5% in the top ten.

The chain recombines TRBV11-2 with TRBJ2-7; D not resolved. What was sequenced was lung tumor tissue. This TCR came from a woman between 40 and 55 years old with non-small cell lung cancer. DNA for the CDR3: TGTGCCAGCAACTTAGTCACGAACTCCTACGAGCAGTACTTC. Amino acids: CASNLVTNSYEQYF.